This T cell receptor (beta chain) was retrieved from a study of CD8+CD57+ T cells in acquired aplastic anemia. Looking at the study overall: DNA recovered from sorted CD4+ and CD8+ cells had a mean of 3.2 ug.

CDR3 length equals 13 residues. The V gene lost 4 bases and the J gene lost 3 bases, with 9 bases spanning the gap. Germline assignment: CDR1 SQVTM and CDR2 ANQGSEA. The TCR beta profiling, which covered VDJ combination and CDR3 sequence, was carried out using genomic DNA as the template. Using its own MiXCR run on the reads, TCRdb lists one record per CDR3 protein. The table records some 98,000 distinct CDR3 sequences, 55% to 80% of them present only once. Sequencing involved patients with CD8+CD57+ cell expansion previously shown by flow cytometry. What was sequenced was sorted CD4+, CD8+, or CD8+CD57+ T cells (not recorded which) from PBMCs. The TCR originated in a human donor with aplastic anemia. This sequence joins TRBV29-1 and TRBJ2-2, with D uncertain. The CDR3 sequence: CSVVPEHTGELFF. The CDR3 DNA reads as TGCAGCGTTGTTCCGGAACACACCGGGGAGCTGTTTTTT.